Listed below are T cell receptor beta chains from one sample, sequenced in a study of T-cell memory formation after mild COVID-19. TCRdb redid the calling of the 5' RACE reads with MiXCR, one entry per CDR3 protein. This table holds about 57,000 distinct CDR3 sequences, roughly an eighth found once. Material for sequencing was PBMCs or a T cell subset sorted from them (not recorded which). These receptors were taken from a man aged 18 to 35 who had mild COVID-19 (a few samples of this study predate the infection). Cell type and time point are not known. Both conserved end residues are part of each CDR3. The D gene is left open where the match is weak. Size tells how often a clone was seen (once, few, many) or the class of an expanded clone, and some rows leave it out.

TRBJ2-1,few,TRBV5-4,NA,CASSWDNSNEQFF,TGTGCCAGCAGCTGGGACAATTCCAATGAGCAGTTCTTC
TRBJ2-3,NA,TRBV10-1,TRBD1,CASSESRGQYRTDTQYF,TGCGCCAGCAGTGAATCGAGGGGGCAGTATCGTACAGATACGCAGTATTTT
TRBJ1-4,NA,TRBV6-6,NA,CGAGGEKLFF,TGTGGTGCAGGAGGGGAAAAACTGTTTTTT
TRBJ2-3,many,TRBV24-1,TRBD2,CATSDLKRGGEDTQYF,TGTGCCACCAGTGATTTGAAGCGGGGGGGTGAAGATACGCAGTATTTT
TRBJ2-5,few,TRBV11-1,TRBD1,CASRNRDRGEETQYF,TGTGCCAGCAGGAACCGGGACAGAGGGGAAGAGACCCAGTACTTC
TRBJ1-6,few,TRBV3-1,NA,CASSQDWSSPLHF,TGTGCCAGCAGCCAAGATTGGTCGTCACCCCTCCACTTT
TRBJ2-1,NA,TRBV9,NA,CASSPSGSNYNEQFF,TGTGCCAGCAGCCCCTCCGGGTCGAACTACAATGAGCAGTTCTTC
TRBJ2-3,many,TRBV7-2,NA,CASSLDGTLDTQYF,TGTGCCAGCAGTCTGGACGGGACCCTTGATACGCAGTATTTT
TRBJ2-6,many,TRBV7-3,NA,CASSLQGPGANVLTF,TGTGCCAGCAGCCTCCAGGGCCCTGGGGCCAACGTCCTGACTTTC
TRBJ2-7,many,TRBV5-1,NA,CASSVTGLKTYEQYF,TGCGCCAGCAGCGTCACAGGGCTGAAAACCTACGAGCAGTACTTC
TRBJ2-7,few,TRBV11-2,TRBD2,CASSLGRLAVTYEQYF,TGTGCCAGCAGCTTGGGGCGACTAGCGGTTACCTACGAGCAGTACTTC
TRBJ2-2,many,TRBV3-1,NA,CASSPQVNTGELFF,TGTGCCAGCAGCCCCCAGGTTAACACCGGGGAGCTGTTTTTT
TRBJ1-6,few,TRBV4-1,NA,CASSQFSNSKNSNSPLHF,TGCGCCAGCAGCCAATTTTCGAACAGCAAAAATTCAAATTCACCCCTCCACTTT
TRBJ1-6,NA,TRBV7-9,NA,CASSFGPPGPLHF,TGTGCCAGCAGCTTCGGTCCCCCAGGCCCCCTCCACTTT
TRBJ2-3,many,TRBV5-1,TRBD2,CASSTQTSGGDTQYF,TGCGCCAGCAGCACTCAGACTAGCGGGGGGGATACGCAGTATTTT
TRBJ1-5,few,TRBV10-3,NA,CAISERGDSNQPQHF,TGTGCCATCAGTGAGAGGGGGGATAGCAATCAGCCCCAGCATTTT
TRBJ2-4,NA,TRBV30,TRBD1,CAWSLTGGKNIQYF,TGTGCCTGGAGTCTTACAGGGGGCAAAAACATTCAGTACTTC